Below, 18 T cell receptor beta chains from the same sample are listed, as sequenced in a study of blood T cells in healthy people across ages. A second PCR of 7 to 11 cycles used a sample-barcoded 5' primer and a J-beta primer mix. TCRdb fed the 5' RACE reads into MiXCR, producing one record per CDR3 protein. Among about 1.8 million distinct CDR3 sequences, less than 50% were seen once, and the ten largest hold 2.1%. The sequencing sample was made of blood. All receptors derive from a woman aged 40 to 50 in good health.

This clonotype was counted only a few times. This chain connects TRBV10-3 to TRBJ2-7; a weak D match, TRBD1 (6 bases). Trimming left V 2 bases short and J 3 bases short, with 14 bases between. This CDR3 is built from 15 residues. Germline V gene sequence: CDR1 ENHRY, CDR2 SYGVKD. The DNA for the CDR3 is TGTGCCATCAGTGAGCTAGGACAGACCTTCTACGAGCAGTACTTC. Protein: CAISELGQTFYEQYF.

This clonotype was seen many times. The CDR3 sequence: CASSLQQGGETQYF. Written as DNA, the CDR3 is TGTGCCAGCAGTTTACAACAGGGGGGAGAGACCCAGTACTTC. V usage is TRBV12-3 or TRBV12-4 and J usage is TRBJ2-5; 8 nucleotides align to TRBD1. The CDR3 covers 14 residues. V was pared by 2 bases and J by 4 bases, with 3 bases of the junction left unmatched.

The chain combines TRBV6-5 with TRBJ2-1; 7 positions agree with TRBD2. Trimming at V came to 5 bases and at J to 5 bases, leaving 9 bases not matched to a gene. This CDR3 spans 15 amino acids. Germline assignment: CDR1 MNHEY and CDR2 SVGAGI. The DNA for the CDR3 is TGTGCCAGCAGTGCCTCGCGGGGGTCCAACAATGAGCAGTTCTTC. Its protein is CASSASRGSNNEQFF.

The chain recombines TRBV6-6 with TRBJ1-5, with D maybe TRBD1 (5 bases). Trimming took off 7 bases at V and 13 bases at J, with 23 bases between the two ends. The length of the CDR3 is 14 residues. Germline CDR1 is MNHNY and CDR2 is SVGAGI (reference sequence). CDR3 residues: CASITPGPGGAQHF. The CDR3 DNA reads TGTGCCAGCATCACCCCCGGGCCGGGGGGAGCTCAGCATTTT.

There are a few counts of this clonotype. A read error may account for a junction end that differs from germline. The chain combines TRBV7-6 with TRBJ2-7; possible D gene TRBD2, 6 bases. CDR1 SGHVS and CDR2 FNYEAQ come from the germline V gene. The CDR3 runs to 15 residues. The CDR3 coding sequence is TGTGCCAGCAGGTTAGATAGCCGGGGGTCCTACGAGCAGTACTTC. Translation: CASRLDSRGSYEQYF.

This chain connects TRBV2 to TRBJ2-1, with 10 nucleotides matching TRBD1. The length of the CDR3 is 14 residues. Looked up from germline, CDR1 is SNHLY and CDR2 is FYNNEI. J lost 8 bases, V lost 6 bases, and 7 bases had no gene match. The CDR3 here is CASSRDRGGDEQFF. The CDR3 nucleotides read TGTGCCAGCAGCCGGGACAGGGGTGGGGATGAGCAGTTCTTC. Drawing the rest from reference TRBV2 and TRBJ2-1, the complete variable domain is EPEVTQTPSHQVTQMGQEVILRCVPISNHLYFYWYRQILGQKVEFLVSFYNNEISEKSEIFDDQFSVERPDGSNFTLKIRSTKLEDSAMYFCASSRDRGGDEQFFGPGTRLTVL.

This clonotype has a single count. V gene TRBV5-1 combines with J gene TRBJ1-4, with 7 bases lining up with TRBD1. Germline V gene sequence: CDR1 SGHRS, CDR2 YFSETQ. Unmatched junction bases numbered 5, after V lost 4 bases and J lost 5 bases. The CDR3 loop spans 14 amino acids. The CDR3 protein is CASSPDRENEKLFF. The CDR3 DNA reads TGCGCCAGCAGCCCCGACAGGGAAAATGAAAAACTGTTTTTT. Full variable domain (rest looked up from reference TRBV5-1 and TRBJ1-4): KAGVTQTPRYLIKTRGQQVTLSCSPISGHRSVSWYQQTPGQGLQFLFEYFSETQRNKGNFPGRFSGRQFSNSRSEMNVSTLELGDSALYLCASSPDRENEKLFFGSGTQLSVL.

The chain couples TRBV20-1 to TRBJ2-7; possibly TRBD1 for D (6 bases). The CDR3 extends over 14 amino acids. Deletions cut 3 bases from V and 4 bases from J, with 16 bases between. Per the germline V gene, CDR1 is DFQATT and CDR2 is SNEGSKA (reference sequence). CDR3 DNA sequence: TGCAGTGCTAGTACAGGGCGGTCTCGGTACGAGCAGTACTTC. Protein sequence: CSASTGRSRYEQYF.

V usage is TRBV7-3 and J usage is TRBJ1-6; weak D call: TRBD1 (6 bases). The CDR3 sequence is 14 residues long. Trimming took 5 bases from V and 9 from J, leaving 14 bases between them. The V gene's germline CDR1 is SGHTA and CDR2 FQGTGA. DNA for the CDR3: TGTGCCAGCAGCCAGGGGATCGGGGGTTCACCCCTCCACTTT. Amino acids: CASSQGIGGSPLHF.

At least ten counts were recorded for this clonotype. CDR3: CSVPSGSSYNEQFF. CDR3 nucleotide sequence: TGCAGCGTTCCCTCGGGGAGCTCCTACAATGAGCAGTTCTTC. V is TRBV29-1 and J is TRBJ2-1, with a weak D call TRBD2 (5 bases). From germline, CDR1 is SQVTM and CDR2 ANQGSEA. This CDR3 comprises 14 residues. V shed 5 bases and J shed 0 bases, with 11 bases lying between them.

The gene calls are TRBV7-3 and TRBJ2-5; a possible D gene is TRBD2 (7 bases). V dropped 8 bases and J dropped 2 bases, with 15 bases sitting between them. The germline V gene encodes CDR1 SGHTA and CDR2 FQGTGA. The CDR3 contains 14 residues. CDR3 protein: CASGFGGLQETQYF. The CDR3 DNA follows: TGTGCCAGCGGGTTCGGGGGGCTTCAAGAGACCCAGTACTTC.

The chain carries TRBV15 and TRBJ2-1; D is uncertain. The V gene lost 0 bases and the J gene lost 3 bases, with 12 bases spanning the gap. CDR1 LNHNV and CDR2 YYDKDF come from the germline V gene (reference sequence). This CDR3 has 16 residues. The CDR3 loop is CATSRDVWELYNEQFF. The DNA for the CDR3 is TGTGCCACCAGCAGAGATGTCTGGGAACTCTACAATGAGCAGTTCTTC.

The rearrangement joins TRBV10-1 to TRBJ2-5; D call uncertain. Trimming cost V 3 bases and J 4 bases, with 15 bases left between them. Germline V lookup: CDR1 WNHNN, CDR2 SYGVQD (reference sequence). The length of the CDR3 is 15 residues. This chain's CDR3 is CASSDGPAVGETQYF. CDR3 nucleotides: TGCGCCAGCAGTGATGGCCCTGCGGTAGGAGAGACCCAGTACTTC.

This clonotype was recorded a few times. The chain links TRBV20-1 to TRBJ2-4, with TRBD2 identical over 7 bases. The trim removed 6 bases at V and 1 base at J, leaving 6 bases unmatched. From germline, CDR1 is DFQATT and CDR2 SNEGSKA (reference sequence). The CDR3 totals 14 residues. CDR3 sequence reads: CSAERRGAKNIQYF. The CDR3 DNA follows: TGCAGTGCCGAAAGGCGGGGGGCCAAAAACATTCAGTACTTC.

This clonotype appeared a few times. The J gene is TRBJ2-3, the V gene TRBV7-2, with no clear D. The CDR3 is 12 residues long. CDR1 is SGHTA and CDR2 is FQGNSA in the germline V gene. V lost 5 bases and J 5 bases, leaving 8 bases between the germline ends. CDR3 DNA sequence: TGTGCCAGCAGCCAACATCGAGATACGCAGTATTTT. Protein: CASSQHRDTQYF. The variable domain in full, with the rest retrieved from reference TRBV7-2 and TRBJ2-3, is GAGVSQSPSNKVTEKGKDVELRCDPISGHTALYWYRQSLGQGLEFLIYFQGNSAPDKSGLPSDRFSAERTGGSVSTLTIQRTQQEDSAVYLCASSQHRDTQYFGPGTRLTVL.

In this sample, this clonotype turned up a few times. V is TRBV9 and J is TRBJ2-1; 9 bases agree with TRBD1. V lost 1 base, J lost 8 bases, and 7 bases stayed unmatched. Germline CDR1 SGDLS, CDR2 YYNGEE. The CDR3 extends over 15 amino acids. The CDR3 loop reads CASSVQGQGRDEQFF. DNA for the CDR3: TGTGCCAGCAGCGTACAGGGACAGGGTCGGGATGAGCAGTTCTTC.

This chain uses TRBV20-1 with TRBJ2-5; 12 positions agree with TRBD2. Germline CDR1 reads DFQATT; CDR2 reads SNEGSKA (reference sequence). With V trimmed by 6 bases and J by 2 bases, 4 bases remained unmatched. This CDR3 is 14 amino acids long. The CDR3 bases are TGCAGTGCGCGACTAGCGGGGGAACAAGAGACCCAGTACTTC. Translating gives CSARLAGEQETQYF.

CDR3 loop: CASRGAGAKNIQYF. CDR3 DNA: TGTGCCAGCAGAGGGGCGGGTGCCAAAAACATTCAGTACTTC. V is TRBV5-5 and J is TRBJ2-4; either TRBD1 or TRBD2 may supply D (5 bases each). V was trimmed by 5 bases and J by 1 base, leaving 10 bases between them. The CDR3 covers 14 residues. Germline lookup yields CDR1 SGHKS and CDR2 YYEKEE (reference sequence). Looking up the rest from reference TRBV5-5 and TRBJ2-4 gives the full variable domain: DAGVTQSPTHLIKTRGQQVTLRCSPISGHKSVSWYQQVLGQGPQFIFQYYEKEERGRGNFPDRFSARQFPNYSSELNVNALLLGDSALYLCASRGAGAKNIQYFGAGTRLSVL.